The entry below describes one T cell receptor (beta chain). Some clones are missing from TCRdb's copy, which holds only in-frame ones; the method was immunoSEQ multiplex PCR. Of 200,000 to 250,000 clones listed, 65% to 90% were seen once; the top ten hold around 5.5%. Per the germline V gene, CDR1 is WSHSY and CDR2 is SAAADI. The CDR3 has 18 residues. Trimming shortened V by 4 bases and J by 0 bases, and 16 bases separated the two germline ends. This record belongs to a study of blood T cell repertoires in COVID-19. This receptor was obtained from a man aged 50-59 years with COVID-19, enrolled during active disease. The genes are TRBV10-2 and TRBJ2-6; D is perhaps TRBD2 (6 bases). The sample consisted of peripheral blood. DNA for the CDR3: TGCGCCAGCAGTGGGCGTTGGGGGGAATCCTCTGGGGCCAACGTCCTGACTTTC. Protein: CASSGRWGESSGANVLTF.